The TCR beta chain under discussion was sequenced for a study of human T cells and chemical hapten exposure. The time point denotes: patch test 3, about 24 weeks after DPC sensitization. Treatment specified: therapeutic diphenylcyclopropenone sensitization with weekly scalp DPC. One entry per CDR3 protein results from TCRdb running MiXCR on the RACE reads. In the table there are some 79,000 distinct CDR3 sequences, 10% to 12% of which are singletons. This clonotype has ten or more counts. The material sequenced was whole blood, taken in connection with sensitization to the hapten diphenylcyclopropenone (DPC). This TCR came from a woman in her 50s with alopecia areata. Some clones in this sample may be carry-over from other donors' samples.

CDR3 sequence reads: CASSLQNTGELFF. Here the CDR3 DNA reads TGTGCCAGCAGCCTACAGAACACCGGGGAGCTGTTTTTT. This chain connects TRBV11-1 to TRBJ2-2; D uncertain. Germline CDR1 is SGHAT and CDR2 is FQDESV (reference sequence). V was pared by 5 bases and J by 1 base, with 5 bases between. This CDR3 region has 13 residues.